This T cell receptor beta chain was captured in a study of graft-versus-host responses after intestinal transplantation. The CDR3 has 17 residues. The J segment lost 0 bases and the V segment lost 0 bases, leaving 6 bases of the junction unmatched. Germline V gene lookup returns CDR1 SGHNT and CDR2 YYREEE (reference sequence). On this clone itself: Antigen unknown.

Libraries were prepared by immunoSEQ multiplex PCR; TCRdb keeps only in-frame clonotypes and omits some of them. The sample includes under 90,000 clones, under 95% seen only once; the top ten take 0.3% to 0.35%. Sequenced material: unstimulated CD4+ T cells sorted from spleen or lymph node cells, taken before transplant. This TCR was recovered from a human donor who was the organ donor for an intestinal transplant. The chain carries TRBV5-4 and TRBJ2-3; 8 bases match TRBD2. Here the CDR3 DNA reads TGTGCCAGCAGCTTGGAGTGGGGACTAGGGAGCACAGATACGCAGTATTTT. Translating it yields CASSLEWGLGSTDTQYF. Full variable domain (remainder filled in from reference TRBV5-4 and TRBJ2-3): ETGVTQSPTHLIKTRGQQVTLRCSSQSGHNTVSWYQQALGQGPQFIFQYYREEENGRGNFPPRFSGLQFPNYSSELNVNALELDDSALYLCASSLEWGLGSTDTQYFGPGTRLTVL.